The source of this TCR beta chain is a study of CD8 T cells in ankylosing spondylitis. The study, taken as a whole, reports: The study identified a TCR beta motif of under ten highly homologous variants that appeared characteristic of ankylosing spondylitis blood.

This clonotype was observed many times. No antigen is known for it. The CDR3 is 14 amino acids. The germline CDR1 and CDR2 sequences are LGHDT and YNNKEL (reference sequence). V was pared by 3 bases and J by 5 bases, with 13 bases between. Each CDR3 protein is one row after TCRdb ran MiXCR on the 5' RACE reads. The table includes fewer than 550,000 distinct CDR3 sequences, roughly 5% detected once. The chain uses TRBV3-1 and TRBJ2-5; no clear D. Input material: blood, either unsorted or a sorted T cell fraction (not recorded which). The sequence derives from a male donor with ankylosing spondylitis. Here the CDR3 DNA reads TGTGCCAGCAGCCAGTTAGGGTTAGGGGAGACCCAGTACTTC. Protein sequence: CASSQLGLGETQYF.